The clone carrying this TCR beta chain occurred once. Its cognate antigen is unknown. Specified time point: week 47, end of study. It was 300 ug of mutant IDH1 20-mer peptide that made up each vaccine dose, given with topical imiquimod. The data are from a study of a mutant IDH1 vaccine in newly diagnosed glioma. The assay was immunoSEQ multiplex PCR, and TCRdb's table has in-frame clones only and misses some. The table lists tens of thousands of clones, approximately 89% of them singletons. The TCR originated in a man in his forties with glioma. The sequencing here drew on PBMCs, taken from a glioma patient whose treatment included an IDH1 peptide vaccine.

The CDR3 sequence is CASSVVPGPGGYTF. The CDR3 bases are TGTGCCAGCAGCGTAGTACCAGGGCCGGGTGGCTACACCTTC. This rearrangement joins TRBV9 to TRBJ1-2, with TRBD1 as a possible D gene (5 bases). Germline assignment: CDR1 SGDLS and CDR2 YYNGEE. The V end lost 0 bases, the J end lost 7 bases, and 13 bases lay between the germline ends. This CDR3 is 14 amino acids long.